The 32 T cell receptor beta chains listed next were all sequenced from one sample in a study of T cell changes during pregnancy in multiple sclerosis. Clones were sequenced by immunoSEQ multiplex PCR, and TCRdb holds only the in-frame ones, with some missing. This sample has about 28,000 clones, with 90% to 95% found just once. Sequenced here: CD4+ T cells from peripheral blood mononuclear cells, sampled after pregnancy. Receptor source: a female donor with multiple sclerosis, enrolled in a pregnancy study.

The rearrangement links TRBV30 to TRBJ1-4; a weak D match, TRBD1 (6 bases). Germline V lookup: CDR1 GTSNPN, CDR2 SVGIG (reference sequence). Trimming stripped 0 bases from V and 4 bases from J, with 21 bases between. The CDR3 is 18 amino acids. CDR3 nucleotide sequence: TGTGCCTGGAGTGTACAGAGGTCGTGGGGGGGCCTTAATGAAAAACTGTTTTTT. It is translated as CAWSVQRSWGGLNEKLFF.

The J gene is TRBJ2-5, the V gene TRBV5-1; possibly TRBD1 for D (5 bases). The CDR3 covers 14 residues. CDR1 and CDR2 (germline): SGHRS, YFSETQ. The germline V and J ends were trimmed by 5 bases and 5 bases, with 16 bases remaining between them. CDR3 sequence: CASRHPGAEETQYF. The CDR3 coding sequence is TGCGCCAGCAGACACCCTGGGGCCGAGGAGACCCAGTACTTC.

The J gene is TRBJ2-2, the V gene TRBV10-1; D possibly corresponds to TRBD2 (5 bases). CDR1 is WNHNN and CDR2 is SYGVQD in the germline V gene (reference sequence). The CDR3 runs to 11 residues. V was pared by 7 bases and J by 7 bases, with 7 bases between. DNA for the CDR3: TGCGCCAGCAACGGGGACGGGGAGCTGTTTTTT. It encodes CASNGDGELFF.

The chain combines TRBV27 with TRBJ2-5, with 9 bases that match TRBD1. Germline CDR1 reads MNHEY; CDR2 reads SMNVEV (reference sequence). This CDR3 has 17 residues. V trimming: 5 bases; J trimming: 4 bases; junction bases outside the gene matches: 14. The chain's CDR3 is CASSPGQGKRQGETQYF. Written as DNA, the CDR3 is TGTGCCAGCAGTCCAGGACAGGGGAAGCGGCAAGGAGAGACCCAGTACTTC.

The V gene is TRBV14, the J gene TRBJ2-6, with TRBD1 identical over 10 bases. The CDR3 loop spans 17 amino acids. CDR1 and CDR2 from the germline V gene are SGHDN and FVKESK. Losses at the gene ends were 4 bases for V and 0 bases for J; bases not matched to a gene: 3. The CDR3 sequence is CASSLRTGGSGANVLTF. CDR3 bases: TGTGCCAGCAGCCTCCGGACAGGGGGCTCTGGGGCCAACGTCCTGACTTTC.

V usage is TRBV27 and J usage is TRBJ1-6; D is unresolved. Trimming removed 5 bases at V and 6 bases at J, with 8 bases between. CDR1 and CDR2 from the germline V gene are MNHEY and SMNVEV (reference sequence). The CDR3 is made up of 13 amino acids. The CDR3 sequence is CASSPPSNSPLHF. The CDR3 bases are TGTGCCAGCAGTCCCCCGTCTAATTCACCCCTCCACTTT.

The chain is built from TRBV5-3 and TRBJ2-5, with D unresolved. TRBV5-3 is assigned to the ORF class and has an uncertain function. V dropped 2 bases and J dropped 2 bases, with 4 bases sitting between them. This CDR3 has 12 amino acids. CDR3 DNA sequence: TGTGCCAGAAGCTTCCCTCAAGAGACCCAGTACTTC. Its protein is CARSFPQETQYF.

The rearrangement links TRBV7-6 to TRBJ2-7, with a weak D call TRBD2 (5 bases). The length of the CDR3 is 16 residues. Trimming took 8 bases from V and 4 from J, leaving 24 bases between them. Germline assignment: CDR1 SGHVS and CDR2 FNYEAQ. The CDR3 loop is CASGNPFTGKMYEQYF. The CDR3 nucleotides read TGTGCCAGCGGAAACCCTTTCACGGGGAAGATGTACGAGCAGTACTTC.

This chain connects TRBV25-1 to TRBJ2-1, with 12 bases identical to TRBD2. The ends lost 7 bases at V and 8 bases at J; junction bases unmatched: 3. This CDR3 has 13 residues. CDR1 MGHDK and CDR2 SYGVNS come from the germline V gene. CDR3 bases: TGTGCCAGCATCCCTAGCGGGGGGGATGAGCAGTTCTTC. The encoded protein is CASIPSGGDEQFF.

This rearrangement joins TRBV7-8 to TRBJ2-1, with TRBD2 identical over 11 bases. CDR1 is SGHVS, CDR2 FQNEAQ, per germline. The CDR3 is 15 amino acids. V lost 2 bases and J lost 10; bases outside the gene matches: 7. The CDR3 DNA follows: TGTGCCAGCAGCTTAACTAGCGGGAGAGTGGGGGAGCAGTTCTTC. This sequence encodes CASSLTSGRVGEQFF.

The CDR3 here is CAWRAGRTLSSDGYTF. For the CDR3, the DNA is TGTGCCTGGAGGGCGGGACGGACCTTGTCTTCCGATGGCTACACCTTC. The chain links TRBV30 to TRBJ1-2, with a tentative D call TRBD1 (5 bases). Per germline, CDR1 GTSNPN and CDR2 SVGIG (reference sequence). CDR3 size: 16 residues. With 3 bases removed from V and 6 bases from J, the gap between germline ends came to 23 bases.

This chain connects TRBV7-2 to TRBJ2-2; 7 bases align to TRBD2. J was trimmed by 6 bases and V by 1 base; bases with no gene match: 8. Germline V gene sequence: CDR1 SGHTA, CDR2 FQGNSA. This CDR3 is built from 16 residues. CDR3 in amino acids: CASSLVGREIAGELFF. In nucleotides, the CDR3 is TGTGCCAGCAGCTTAGTGGGGCGGGAGATCGCCGGGGAGCTGTTTTTT.

This rearrangement joins TRBV9 to TRBJ2-3; 8 nucleotides agree with TRBD1. Germline V gene lookup returns CDR1 SGDLS and CDR2 YYNGEE. The ends lost 0 bases at V and 9 bases at J; junction bases unmatched: 24. The CDR3 is 20 residues long. Here the CDR3 reads CASSVDGQGGLFGVIRTQYF. The CDR3 nucleotides read TGTGCCAGCAGCGTAGACGGACAGGGAGGTCTGTTCGGGGTTATCAGAACGCAGTATTTT.

The chain joins TRBV7-2 to TRBJ2-7, with 7 nucleotides matching TRBD1. CDR3 length equals 14 residues. Germline CDR1 and CDR2: SGHTA and FQGNSA. V shed 4 bases, J shed 4 bases, and the junction held 7 bases outside the gene matches. The CDR3 nucleotides are TGTGCCAGCAGCTATACTACAGGGGCGTACGAGCAGTACTTC. It is translated as CASSYTTGAYEQYF.

The chain couples TRBV7-6 to TRBJ2-3, with D tentatively TRBD2 (6 bases). CDR3 size: 14 residues. V was shortened by 5 bases and J by 7 bases, with 16 bases between the two germline ends. The germline gives CDR1 SGHVS, CDR2 FNYEAQ. The chain's CDR3 is CASSLGLPRNTQYF. For the CDR3, the DNA is TGTGCCAGCAGCCTGGGACTGCCAAGGAATACGCAGTATTTT.

The chain has TRBV6-5 and TRBJ2-1, with 8 bases that match TRBD1. J lost 9 bases, V lost 2 bases, and 6 bases had no gene match. This CDR3 spans 14 amino acids. From germline, CDR1 is MNHEY and CDR2 SVGAGI. In DNA, the CDR3 is TGTGCCAGCAGTTACAGCAGGGGGCAAGGTGAGCAGTTCTTC. Its protein product is CASSYSRGQGEQFF.

V is TRBV7-9 and J is TRBJ1-5; 12 bases align to TRBD1. Germline V gives CDR1 SEHNR, CDR2 FQNEAQ (reference sequence). J gave up 5 bases and V 0 bases, and 5 bases lay outside the gene matches. The CDR3 has 17 amino acids. The CDR3 DNA is TGTGCCAGCAGCTTAGCCCCCCGGGACAGGGGGCATCAGCCCCAGCATTTT. As protein: CASSLAPRDRGHQPQHF.

The rearrangement joins TRBV7-6 to TRBJ1-1; TRBD1 is a possible D gene (6 bases). V lost 4 bases and J lost 2, with 11 bases in between. The CDR3 runs 14 residues. Looked up from germline, CDR1 is SGHVS and CDR2 is FNYEAQ. The DNA of the CDR3 is TGTGCCAGCAGCTCGACGGGGGGCAACACTGAAGCTTTCTTT. This sequence encodes CASSSTGGNTEAFF.

This clone was detected only once. The V call is TRBV5-1, the J call TRBJ2-2, with 10 bases matching TRBD1. Germline trimming cut 2 bases from V and 6 bases from J; bases unmatched to any gene: 4. Germline V gives CDR1 SGHRS, CDR2 YFSETQ. There are 15 residues in the CDR3. The CDR3 reads CASSLGTGVPGELFF. CDR3 sequence (DNA): TGCGCCAGCAGCTTAGGGACAGGGGTTCCCGGGGAGCTGTTTTTT.

The chain carries TRBV7-9 and TRBJ1-2; D unclear. The CDR3 extends over 13 amino acids. CDR1 and CDR2 (germline): SEHNR, FQNEAQ (reference sequence). Deletions cut 3 bases from V and 8 bases from J, with 13 bases between. The DNA for the CDR3 is TGTGCCAGCAGCTTCGGAGTGATAGGAGGCTACACCTTC. Protein: CASSFGVIGGYTF.

The V gene is TRBV28, the J gene TRBJ2-2; perhaps TRBD1 as D (5 bases). The germline CDR1 and CDR2 sequences are MDHEN and SYDVKM. The CDR3 covers 12 residues. The germline V and J ends were trimmed by 6 bases and 6 bases, with 8 bases remaining between them. The CDR3 protein is CASRGPAGELFF. Written as DNA, the CDR3 is TGTGCCAGCAGGGGGCCGGCCGGGGAGCTGTTTTTT.

V usage is TRBV7-2 and J usage is TRBJ1-2; 7 positions match TRBD1. Germline CDR1 is SGHTA and CDR2 is FQGNSA. The V gene end was trimmed by 3 bases and the J gene end by 6 bases; junction bases not matched to a gene: 7. The CDR3 runs to 14 residues. Here the CDR3 reads CASSFETGRNGYTF. DNA for the CDR3: TGTGCCAGCAGCTTCGAGACAGGGAGGAATGGCTACACCTTC.

The genes are TRBV4-3 and TRBJ2-2, with D perhaps TRBD1 (6 bases). CDR1 LGHNA and CDR2 YSLEER come from the germline V gene. This CDR3 has 15 residues. The ends were cut back, 3 bases at V and 1 base at J, with 9 bases in the middle. This CDR3 is CASSQGAGNTGELFF. CDR3 bases: TGCGCCAGCAGCCAGGGGGCCGGGAACACCGGGGAGCTGTTTTTT.

The chain employs TRBV5-8 and TRBJ1-4, with TRBD1 matching 9 bases. Germline V gives CDR1 SGHTS, CDR2 YDEGEE. CDR3 size: 18 residues. J gave up 0 bases and V 0 bases, and 6 bases lay outside the gene matches. CDR3 loop: CASSLAGTGFATNEKLFF. The CDR3 DNA follows: TGTGCCAGCAGCTTGGCCGGGACAGGGTTTGCAACTAATGAAAAACTGTTTTTT.

J is TRBJ2-1 and V is TRBV2; possibly TRBD2 for D (5 bases). The CDR3 runs to 13 residues. V was clipped by 9 bases and J by 4 bases, with 13 bases between them. Per germline, CDR1 SNHLY and CDR2 FYNNEI. The CDR3: CASSLGLYNEQFF. The CDR3 bases are TGTGCCAGTTCACTAGGTTTATACAATGAGCAGTTCTTC.

The CDR3 sequence: CASSLVGGSGANVLTF. The CDR3 region has the DNA TGTGCCAGCAGCTTGGTCGGGGGCTCTGGGGCCAACGTCCTGACTTTC. The chain employs TRBV7-9 and TRBJ2-6; maybe TRBD2 (6 bases). Trimming removed 3 bases at V and 0 bases at J, with 9 bases between. The germline V gene has CDR1 SEHNR and CDR2 FQNEAQ (reference sequence). The CDR3 covers 16 residues.

The V call is TRBV30, the J call TRBJ2-7; D not resolved. There are 11 residues in the CDR3. The V end lost 2 bases, the J end lost 3 bases, and 5 bases lay between the germline ends. The germline CDR1 and CDR2 sequences are GTSNPN and SVGIG (reference sequence). The CDR3 sequence: CAWSSSYEQYF. CDR3 DNA sequence: TGTGCCTGGAGTTCCAGCTACGAGCAGTACTTC.

This chain links TRBV18 with TRBJ2-5; D is uncertain. The germline V gene has CDR1 KGHSH and CDR2 LQKENI. This CDR3 has 14 residues. The V and J ends lost 3 bases and 5 bases respectively, with 13 bases between them. The CDR3 protein is CASSPAGLPETQYF. CDR3 bases: TGTGCCAGCTCACCTGCTGGCCTCCCGGAGACCCAGTACTTC. Full variable domain (rest looked up from reference TRBV18 and TRBJ2-5): NAGVMQNPRHLVRRRGQEARLRCSPMKGHSHVYWYRQLPEEGLKFMVYLQKENIIDESGMPKERFSAEFPKEGPSILRIQQVVRGDSAAYFCASSPAGLPETQYFGPGTRLLVL.

The chain has TRBV25-1 and TRBJ1-3; D unresolved. Germline V CDR1 and CDR2: MGHDK, SYGVNS. The V end lost 5 bases, the J end lost 0 bases, and 14 bases lay between the germline ends. The CDR3 is made up of 16 amino acids. The chain's CDR3 is CASSPHGESSGNTIYF. CDR3 sequence (DNA): TGTGCCAGCAGTCCACATGGGGAGAGCTCTGGAAACACCATATATTTT.

The CDR3 DNA reads TGTGCCTGGAGTGTAGGCAGGCAGCACCAAGTCTCCTACGAGCAGTACTTC. Its protein product is CAWSVGRQHQVSYEQYF. The chain is built from TRBV30 and TRBJ2-7; D ambiguous. V lost 0 bases, J lost 0 bases, and 18 bases lay in between. The CDR3 is 17 residues long. The germline gives CDR1 GTSNPN, CDR2 SVGIG (reference sequence).

The genes are TRBV11-2 and TRBJ2-5; D is unresolved. Germline V gives CDR1 SGHAT, CDR2 FQNNGV. The V and J ends lost 0 bases and 5 bases respectively, with 7 bases between them. The length of the CDR3 is 13 residues. CDR3: CASSLDSQETQYF. The CDR3 coding sequence is TGTGCCAGCAGCTTAGACTCGCAGGAGACCCAGTACTTC.

The gene calls are TRBV19 and TRBJ1-1; D is ambiguous. This CDR3 is built from 17 residues. Germline CDR1 is LNHDA and CDR2 is SQIVND (reference sequence). V shed 0 bases and J shed 0 bases, with 14 bases lying between them. The CDR3 DNA reads TGTGCCAGTAGTATAGATCCCCGGGATCCCTTGAACACTGAAGCTTTCTTT. It translates to CASSIDPRDPLNTEAFF.